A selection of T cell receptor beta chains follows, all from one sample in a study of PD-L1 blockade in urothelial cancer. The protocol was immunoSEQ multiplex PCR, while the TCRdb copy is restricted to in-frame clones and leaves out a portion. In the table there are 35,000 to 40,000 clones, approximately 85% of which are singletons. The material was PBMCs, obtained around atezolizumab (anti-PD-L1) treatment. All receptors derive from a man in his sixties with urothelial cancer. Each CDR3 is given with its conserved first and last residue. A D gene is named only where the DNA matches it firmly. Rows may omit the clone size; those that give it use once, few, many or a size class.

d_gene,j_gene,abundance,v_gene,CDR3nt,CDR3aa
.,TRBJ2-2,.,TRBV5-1,TGCGCCAGCAGTCTAAGACAGAGTACGAACACCGGGGAGCTGTTTTTT,CASSLRQSTNTGELFF
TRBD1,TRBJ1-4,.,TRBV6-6,TGTGCCAGCAGTTCGGGACAGGGGATCCTGTTTTTT,CASSSGQGILFF
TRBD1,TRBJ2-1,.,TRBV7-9,TGTGCCAGCAGCTTACTGACAGGGTTAATCAATGAGCAGTTCTTC,CASSLLTGLINEQFF
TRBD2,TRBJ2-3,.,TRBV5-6,TGTGCCAGCAGCTTGGCCGCCGTAGTGGCGGGGGGTAGCACAGATACGCAGTATTTT,CASSLAAVVAGGSTDTQYF
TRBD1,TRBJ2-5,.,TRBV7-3,TGTGCCAGCAGCCCCGGGGACAGGAGGGGGGAGACCCAGTACTTC,CASSPGDRRGETQYF
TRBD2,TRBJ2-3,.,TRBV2,TGTGCCAGCAACCCCGGGACTACCCCCACAGATACGCAGTATTTT,CASNPGTTPTDTQYF
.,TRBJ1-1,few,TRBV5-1,TGCGCCAGCAGCTTGGAAAGACAGGCGCTGAACACTGAAGCTTTCTTT,CASSLERQALNTEAFF
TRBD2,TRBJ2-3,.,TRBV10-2,TGCGCCAGCACGGGGGGGTCAGATACGCAGTATTTT,CASTGGSDTQYF
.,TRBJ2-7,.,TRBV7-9,TGTGCCAGCAGCCCTACAGACTACGAGCAGTACTTC,CASSPTDYEQYF
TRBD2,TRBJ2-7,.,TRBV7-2,TGTGCCAGCGGCGTGACCGGGACTAGTACCTACGAGCAGTACTTC,CASGVTGTSTYEQYF
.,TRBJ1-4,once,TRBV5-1,TGCGCCAGCAGCTCGGGCGGGGGTGCAACTAATGAAAAACTGTTTTTT,CASSSGGGATNEKLFF
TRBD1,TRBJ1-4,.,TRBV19,TGTGCCAGTAGTCCCGGAACCGGGACAGGGACGGGAACTAATGAAAAACTGTTTTTT,CASSPGTGTGTGTNEKLFF
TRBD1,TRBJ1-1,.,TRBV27,TGTGCCAGCAGTTTGACAGGGGTTGGGACTGAAGCTTTCTTT,CASSLTGVGTEAFF
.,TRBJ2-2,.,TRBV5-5,TGTGCCAGCAGCTTGGGGCTAGCTGGATACGGGGAGCTGTTTTTT,CASSLGLAGYGELFF
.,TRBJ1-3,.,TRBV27,TGTGCCAGCAGTTCTTGGGGGGGAAGCTCTGGAAACACCATATATTTT,CASSSWGGSSGNTIYF
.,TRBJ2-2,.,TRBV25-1,TGTGCCAGCAGTGAACGTACTTCTACAGGGTTTTTCGCCGGGGAGCTGTTTTTT,CASSERTSTGFFAGELFF
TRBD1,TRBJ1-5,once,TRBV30,TGTGCCTGCTCGGGACAGAGCAATCAGCCCCAGCATTTT,CACSGQSNQPQHF
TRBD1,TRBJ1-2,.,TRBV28,TGTGCCAGCAGTTTAACCGGGACAGGGGGCAACTATGGCTACACCTTC,CASSLTGTGGNYGYTF
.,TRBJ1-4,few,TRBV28,TGTGCCAGCAGTGGGCGACAGGATTCAACTAATGAAAAACTGTTTTTT,CASSGRQDSTNEKLFF
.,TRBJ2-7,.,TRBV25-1,TGTGCCAGCAGTGAAAATAGGGACACTTACGAGCAGTACTTC,CASSENRDTYEQYF
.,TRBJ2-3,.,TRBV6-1,TGTGCCAGCAGTGCGGACAGAGGTGACACAGATACGCAGTATTTT,CASSADRGDTDTQYF
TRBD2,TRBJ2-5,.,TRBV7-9,TGTGCCAGCAGCTTAGGGGCGGGGGGGCTGGAGACCCAGTACTTC,CASSLGAGGLETQYF
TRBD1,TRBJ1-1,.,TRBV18,TGTGCCAGCTCACCTGACAGGGGGCTGACGGCTTTCTTT,CASSPDRGLTAFF
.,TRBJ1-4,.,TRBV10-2,TGCGCCAGCAGTCTGGTCGGAGGGGAAAAACTGTTTTTT,CASSLVGGEKLFF
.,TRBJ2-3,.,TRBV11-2,TGTGCCAGCAGCTTAGACGTGAGCCGCACAGATACGCAGTATTTT,CASSLDVSRTDTQYF
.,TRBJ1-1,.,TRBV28,TGTGCCAGCAGGCAACAGGGGAACACTGAAGCTTTCTTT,CASRQQGNTEAFF
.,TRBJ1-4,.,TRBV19,TGTGCCAGCCGTCAAGGACAGTCGAATGAAAAACTGTTTTTT,CASRQGQSNEKLFF
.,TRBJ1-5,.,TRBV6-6,TGTGCCAGCAGTTACGGACATCGGAGTTCGCCCCAGCATTTT,CASSYGHRSSPQHF
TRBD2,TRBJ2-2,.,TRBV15,TGTGCCACCAGCAGGGACGCTAGCGGTTCGGAGCTGTTTTTT,CATSRDASGSELFF
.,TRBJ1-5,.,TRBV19,TGTGCCAGTCGGACGACAGGTCTTGGTCAGCCCCAGCATTTT,CASRTTGLGQPQHF
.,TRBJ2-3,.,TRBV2,TGTGCCAGCAGTGAGGCGCGCAGGGCAGATACGCAGTATTTT,CASSEARRADTQYF
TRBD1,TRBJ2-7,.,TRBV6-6,TGTGCCAGCAGTCCCCGGGACAGGGACGAGCAGTACTTC,CASSPRDRDEQYF
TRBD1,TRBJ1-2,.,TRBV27,TGTGCCAGCAGTCACCGGGACAGGGGGCTCGGAGGCTACACCTTC,CASSHRDRGLGGYTF
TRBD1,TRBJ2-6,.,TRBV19,TGTGCCAGTAGTGAAAACAGGGGGCGAGGGGCCAACGTCCTGACTTTC,CASSENRGRGANVLTF
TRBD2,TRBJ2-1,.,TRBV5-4,TGTGCCAGCAGCATTATTGGCGGGGGGGTTGTGAATGAGCAGTTCTTC,CASSIIGGGVVNEQFF
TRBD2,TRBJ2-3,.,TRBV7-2,TGTGCCAGCAGCTTAGCGCGGGGGAGGCAGTATTTT,CASSLARGRQYF